This passage covers 32 T cell receptor beta chains from one sample sequenced in a study of T cells in Graves' hyperthyroidism and ophthalmopathy. The TCR beta CDR3 regions underwent amplification using RNA transcripts as the source. Initially, a first-round RT-PCR of the TCR CDR3 employed the HTBI primer set. TCRdb analysed the multiplex PCR reads with MiXCR anew, one entry per CDR3 protein. Of approximately 590,000 distinct CDR3 sequences listed, around 46% are singletons. The sample taken for sequencing was peripheral blood or thyroid tissue (not recorded which). Receptors originate from a woman aged 18 to 35 with Graves' hyperthyroidism.

V and J are TRBV12-3 or TRBV12-4 and TRBJ2-5; TRBD2 is a possible D gene (6 bases). V was trimmed by 5 bases and J by 1 base, leaving 11 bases between them. This CDR3 contains 14 residues. Written as DNA, the CDR3 is TGTGCCAGCAGTCAACGGGACTTCCAAGAGACCCAGTACTTC. This encodes CASSQRDFQETQYF.

The chain is built from TRBV5-1 and TRBJ1-4; D not certain. CDR3 length: 15 amino acids. The V and J ends lost 3 bases and 3 bases respectively, with 12 bases between them. Germline V gene sequence: CDR1 SGHRS, CDR2 YFSETQ. CDR3 sequence reads: CASSSVFSSNEKLFF. Here the CDR3 DNA reads TGCGCCAGCAGCTCCGTTTTCTCCTCTAATGAAAAACTGTTTTTT.

J is TRBJ2-7 and V is TRBV29-1; 9 bases align to TRBD2. CDR3 length: 12 amino acids. CDR1 SQVTM and CDR2 ANQGSEA come from the germline V gene. V shed 3 bases, J shed 9 bases, and the junction held 6 bases outside the gene matches. This CDR3 is CSVEREGQGQYF. The CDR3 coding sequence is TGCAGCGTTGAGCGGGAGGGCCAGGGGCAGTACTTC.

As concerns this clonotype: Just one base apart from a much larger clone, this may be a read error. The genes are TRBV25-1 and TRBJ2-5; D call uncertain. The V gene lost 6 bases and the J gene lost 4 bases, with 12 bases spanning the gap. This CDR3 is 13 amino acids long. The germline V gene encodes CDR1 MGHDK and CDR2 SYGVNS. The CDR3 loop reads CASSWAVRETQYF. In nucleotides, the CDR3 is TGTGCCAGCAGCTGGGCCGTGAGAGAGACCCAGTACTTC.

With regard to this clonotype: A junction boundary mismatches the germline segment, possibly from a read error. The rearrangement uses TRBV20-1 and TRBJ2-7; D not resolved. CDR3 size: 13 residues. Germline CDR1 DFQATT, CDR2 SNEGSKA (reference sequence). CDR3 bases: TGCAGTGCTAGAGATACTCGGGCCTACGGGCAGTACTTC. Translating gives CSARDTRAYGQYF.

This clonotype came up once. The chain joins TRBV29-1 to TRBJ2-6; D is undetermined. Deletions cut 0 bases from V and 3 bases from J, with 12 bases between. The CDR3 runs to 16 residues. Germline CDR1 is SQVTM and CDR2 is ANQGSEA. The CDR3 region has the DNA TGCAGCGTTGAAGATCGCTACGGGTATGGGGCCAACGTCCTGACTTTC. It codes for CSVEDRYGYGANVLTF.

The chain has TRBV2 and TRBJ1-1, with a tentative D call TRBD1 (5 bases). The CDR3 loop spans 14 amino acids. From germline, CDR1 is SNHLY and CDR2 FYNNEI. V lost 6 bases and J 0 bases, leaving 11 bases between the germline ends. CDR3 coding DNA: TGTGCCAGCAGGGGGGGGACTGTGAACACTGAAGCTTTCTTT. Translating gives CASRGGTVNTEAFF.

In the case of this clonotype: One end of the junction fails to match germline, which may point to a read error. The genes are TRBV7-8 and TRBJ1-2, with D possibly matching TRBD1 (6 bases). There are 15 residues in the CDR3. Germline V lookup: CDR1 SGHVS, CDR2 FQNEAQ. CDR3 sequence reads: CASSQGTQGDYDYTF. CDR3 in DNA: TGCGCCAGCAGCCAAGGAACACAGGGCGACTATGACTACACCTTC.

This clonotype was found many times. The chain is built from TRBV13 and TRBJ1-2; the D gene is possibly TRBD1 (5 bases). The CDR3 has 15 residues. With 5 bases removed from V and 5 bases from J, the gap between germline ends came to 18 bases. Germline V gene sequence: CDR1 PRHDT, CDR2 FYEKMQ (reference sequence). CDR3 sequence reads: CASSLTGTVRYGYTF. The CDR3 region has the DNA TGTGCCAGCAGCCTAACCGGGACGGTGAGATATGGCTACACCTTC.

V gene TRBV6-1 combines with J gene TRBJ1-4; TRBD1 agrees at 8 bases. The germline V gene encodes CDR1 MNHNS and CDR2 SASEGT. The junction had 6 bases not matched to a gene; V was cut back by 5 bases and J by 7 bases. This CDR3 has 14 amino acids. CDR3: CASSYVGTGEKLFF. The CDR3 coding sequence is TGTGCCAGCAGTTACGTTGGGACAGGTGAAAAACTGTTTTTT.

As regards this clonotype: A much more abundant neighbour one base away suggests this may be a read error. The CDR3 loop is CASSLVAPGNTGELFF. CDR3 nucleotides: TGTGCCAGCAGCTTAGTAGCACCAGGGAACACCGGGGAGCTGTTTTTT. The chain has TRBV7-6 and TRBJ2-2; no firm D call. Germline CDR1 SGHVS, CDR2 FNYEAQ. V was shortened by 1 base and J by 1 base, with 10 bases between the two germline ends. The CDR3 is 16 residues long.

This clonotype was found a few times. The rearrangement uses TRBV9 and TRBJ1-1; possibly TRBD1 for D (5 bases). Trimming removed 4 bases at V and 4 bases at J, with 17 bases between. CDR3 length equals 15 residues. CDR1 SGDLS and CDR2 YYNGEE come from the germline V gene. CDR3 bases: TGTGCCAGCAGCCCAAAGTCCGGGGGGAGCACTGAAGCTTTCTTT. Translating it yields CASSPKSGGSTEAFF. Looking up the rest from reference TRBV9 and TRBJ1-1 gives the full variable domain: DSGVTQTPKHLITATGQRVTLRCSPRSGDLSVYWYQQSLDQGLQFLIQYYNGEERAKGNILERFSAQQFPDLHSELNLSSLELGDSALYFCASSPKSGGSTEAFFGQGTRLTVV.

The genes are TRBV29-1 and TRBJ1-2; D not certain. V was pared by 1 base and J by 4 bases, with 4 bases between. The CDR3 length is 11 residues. Germline-derived CDR1 and CDR2 are SQVTM and ANQGSEA. The CDR3 sequence is CSVEVSYGYTF. The CDR3 coding sequence is TGCAGCGTTGAAGTTAGCTATGGCTACACCTTC.

This rearrangement joins TRBV2 to TRBJ2-3, with TRBD2 matching 12 bases. CDR1 SNHLY and CDR2 FYNNEI come from the germline V gene. J was trimmed by 3 bases and V by 8 bases; bases with no gene match: 3. The CDR3 is made up of 14 amino acids. In DNA form, the CDR3 reads TGTGCCAGCCCGACTAGCGGGAGTACAGATACGCAGTATTTT. Translating it yields CASPTSGSTDTQYF. The whole variable domain, filled in from reference TRBV2 and TRBJ2-3, reads EPEVTQTPSHQVTQMGQEVILRCVPISNHLYFYWYRQILGQKVEFLVSFYNNEISEKSEIFDDQFSVERPDGSNFTLKIRSTKLEDSAMYFCASPTSGSTDTQYFGPGTRLTVL.

The chain links TRBV2 to TRBJ2-7; tentative D call: TRBD1 (5 bases). The CDR3 loop spans 12 amino acids. With 8 bases removed from V and 4 bases from J, the gap between germline ends came to 12 bases. Germline V CDR1 and CDR2: SNHLY, FYNNEI. CDR3 sequence reads: CASLPGLYEQYF. CDR3 nucleotides: TGTGCCAGCTTGCCAGGGTTATACGAGCAGTACTTC.

With regard to this clonotype: With a much larger clone just one base away, this may be a read error. Since no conserved phenylalanine or tryptophan closes the CDR3, a read error is the likely cause. The chain recombines TRBV2 with TRBJ1-1; D remains unclear. Trimming took off 3 bases at V and 4 bases at J, with 9 bases between the two ends. Germline-derived CDR1 and CDR2 are SNHLY and FYNNEI. The CDR3 runs 13 residues. The CDR3 nucleotides are TGTGCCAGCAGTGAGATATTAGGCACTGAAGCTTTCCTT. Protein: CASSEILGTEAFL.

J is TRBJ1-1 and V is TRBV7-2, with a possible D match to TRBD1 (5 bases). CDR1 SGHTA and CDR2 FQGNSA come from the germline V gene. V shed 5 bases and J shed 10 bases, with 20 bases lying between them. The CDR3 has 14 residues. For the CDR3, the DNA is TGTGCCAGCAGCCTACCTTCCCAGGGCAAGGTAGCTTTCTTT. Its protein product is CASSLPSQGKVAFF.

In this sample, this clonotype turned up a few times. This sequence joins TRBV7-6 and TRBJ1-4, with D unresolved. Trimming pared 3 bases from V and 12 bases from J, leaving 17 bases between. This CDR3 contains 14 residues. Germline CDR1 is SGHVS and CDR2 is FNYEAQ. This CDR3 is CASSFGPGAEELFF. The CDR3 bases are TGTGCCAGCAGCTTCGGACCGGGAGCCGAGGAACTGTTTTTT. The whole variable domain, remainder taken from reference TRBV7-6 and TRBJ1-4, is GAGVSQSPRYKVTKRGQDVALRCDPISGHVSLYWYRQALGQGPEFLTYFNYEAQQDKSGLPNDRFSAERPEGSISTLTIQRTEQRDSAMYRCASSFGPGAEELFFGSGTQLSVL.

The sample holds a few counts of this clonotype. The chain couples TRBV20-1 to TRBJ1-1, with TRBD1 matching 7 bases. The CDR3 runs to 14 residues. V gave up 5 bases and J gave up 1 base; unmatched junction bases: 7. Germline values: CDR1 DFQATT, CDR2 SNEGSKA (reference sequence). The CDR3 nucleotides read TGCAGTGCTCAGACGGGACAGACGAACACTGAAGCTTTCTTT. Its protein is CSAQTGQTNTEAFF.

This clonotype appeared a single time. The genes are TRBV24-1 and TRBJ2-7; maybe TRBD1 (6 bases). This CDR3 contains 13 residues. Germline CDR1 KGHDR, CDR2 SFDVKD. Trimming pared 7 bases from V and 3 bases from J, leaving 12 bases between. The CDR3 loop reads CATSAGQNYEQYF. CDR3 coding DNA: TGTGCCACCAGCGCCGGACAGAACTACGAGCAGTACTTC.

On this clonotype: This clone may be a read error of a much larger clone one base away. The chain recombines TRBV5-1 with TRBJ2-7; the D call may be TRBD1 or TRBD2 (6 bases each). Germline values: CDR1 SGHRS, CDR2 YFSETQ. This CDR3 region has 14 residues. CDR3 region: CASSLEQGGYDQYF. The CDR3, as DNA: TGCGCCAGCAGCTTGGAACAGGGAGGATACGATCAGTACTTC.

The chain joins TRBV2 to TRBJ1-2, with D perhaps matching TRBD1 (5 bases). The V and J ends lost 7 bases and 8 bases respectively, with 14 bases between them. This CDR3 is built from 12 residues. CDR1 is SNHLY and CDR2 is FYNNEI in the germline V gene. The CDR3 DNA follows: TGTGCCAGCACTCAGGGAGTAAGAGGCTACACCTTC. This gives the protein CASTQGVRGYTF.

The V call is TRBV14, the J call TRBJ1-2, with unresolved D. Between the trimmed V and J ends, which lost 3 bases and 3 bases, there was a span of 17 bases. Germline CDR1 reads SGHDN; CDR2 reads FVKESK. The CDR3 spans 16 residues. CDR3 loop: CASSQGGWLRHYGYTF. The CDR3 coding sequence is TGTGCCAGCAGCCAGGGAGGATGGCTTAGACACTATGGCTACACCTTC. Combining the CDR3 with reference TRBV14 and TRBJ1-2 gives the whole variable domain EAGVTQFPSHSVIEKGQTVTLRCDPISGHDNLYWYRRVMGKEIKFLLHFVKESKQDESGMPNNRFLAERTGGTYSTLKVQPAELEDSGVYFCASSQGGWLRHYGYTFGSGTRLTVV.

The V and J genes are TRBV19 and TRBJ2-2; no firm D call. CDR3 length: 12 residues. Trimming pared 7 bases from V and 4 bases from J, leaving 7 bases between. Germline V lookup: CDR1 LNHDA, CDR2 SQIVND (reference sequence). The CDR3 nucleotides read TGTGCCAGTACATGGGGCACCGGGGAGCTGTTTTTT. Its protein is CASTWGTGELFF. Using reference TRBV19 and TRBJ2-2 for the parts outside the CDR3, the full variable domain is DGGITQSPKYLFRKEGQNVTLSCEQNLNHDAMYWYRQDPGQGLRLIYYSQIVNDFQKGDIAEGYSVSREKKESFPLTVTSAQKNPTAFYLCASTWGTGELFFGEGSRLTVL.

This clonotype was observed at least ten times. V and J are TRBV20-1 and TRBJ2-5; 14 bases map to TRBD2. Losses at the gene ends were 4 bases for V and 5 bases for J; bases not matched to a gene: 6. The CDR3 length is 15 residues. CDR1 is DFQATT and CDR2 is SNEGSKA in the germline V gene (reference sequence). Here the CDR3 DNA reads TGCAGTGCTAAAGGGACTAGCGGGAGAATGGAGACCCAGTACTTC. This gives the protein CSAKGTSGRMETQYF.

The chain links TRBV20-1 to TRBJ2-7, with TRBD2 as a possible D gene (5 bases). Looked up from germline, CDR1 is DFQATT and CDR2 is SNEGSKA (reference sequence). This CDR3 spans 14 amino acids. V lost 1 base and J lost 2, with 12 bases in between. Here the CDR3 reads CSARGAVSTYEQYF. The CDR3 DNA follows: TGCAGTGCTAGAGGAGCGGTGAGCACCTACGAGCAGTACTTC.

This clonotype was found once. The chain links TRBV15 to TRBJ1-2; TRBD1 agrees at 9 bases. CDR3 length: 13 amino acids. Germline CDR1 reads LNHNV; CDR2 reads YYDKDF (reference sequence). The trim removed 5 bases at V and 7 bases at J, leaving 5 bases unmatched. This CDR3 reads CATSPRTGAGYTF. The CDR3 DNA sequence: TGTGCCACCAGCCCCCGGACAGGGGCTGGCTACACCTTC.

A few counts support this clonotype. This chain links TRBV19 with TRBJ2-7; possible D gene TRBD2, 5 bases. V lost 1 base to trimming and J lost 4 bases, with 8 bases between them. The germline V gene has CDR1 LNHDA and CDR2 SQIVND (reference sequence). The CDR3 consists of 13 residues. CDR3 in amino acids: CASSIVRGYEQYF. DNA of the CDR3: TGTGCCAGTAGTATAGTACGCGGGTACGAGCAGTACTTC.

V is TRBV6-1 and J is TRBJ2-2, with 10 bases identical to TRBD1. The trim removed 5 bases at V and 2 bases at J, leaving 2 bases unmatched. The length of the CDR3 is 15 residues. Germline CDR1 reads MNHNS; CDR2 reads SASEGT. The CDR3 sequence is CASSPTGGNTGELFF. CDR3 in DNA: TGTGCCAGCAGTCCGACAGGGGGCAACACCGGGGAGCTGTTTTTT.

This clonotype was counted a single time. The genes are TRBV19 and TRBJ2-7; possible D gene TRBD1, 7 bases. The V end lost 6 bases, the J end lost 9 bases, and 15 bases lay between the germline ends. Germline V gene lookup returns CDR1 LNHDA and CDR2 SQIVND (reference sequence). The CDR3 totals 12 residues. CDR3 sequence reads: CASRHRGGVQYF. The CDR3 nucleotides read TGTGCCAGTAGACACAGGGGCGGGGTGCAGTACTTC.

This clonotype was detected a few times. In DNA, the CDR3 is TGTGCCAGCAGCCTCAGTGGACAGGGCGGTGGCTGGGATGGCTACACCTTC. Its translation is CASSLSGQGGGWDGYTF. V usage is TRBV12-3 or TRBV12-4 and J usage is TRBJ1-2, with TRBD1 matching 8 bases. CDR3 length equals 17 residues. V shed 6 bases and J 6 bases; nucleotides not matched to a gene: 18.

This clonotype occurred a few times. The chain carries TRBV24-1 and TRBJ1-4, with no clear D. The V and J ends lost 3 bases and 8 bases respectively, with 15 bases between them. Per the germline V gene, CDR1 is KGHDR and CDR2 is SFDVKD. The length of the CDR3 is 15 residues. Here the CDR3 DNA reads TGTGCCACCAGTGATCCCCGCGGAGGGCGGGAAAAACTGTTTTTT. Residues: CATSDPRGGREKLFF.